This T cell receptor beta chain appears in the sequencing data of a study of T cell repertoires in cytomegalovirus infection. General study points: Dominating the ex vivo response were HLA-C-restricted CMV-specific TCR beta clonotypes.

This CDR3 spans 12 amino acids. Between the trimmed V and J ends, which lost 5 bases and 7 bases, there was a span of 11 bases. In germline, CDR1 is SEHNR, CDR2 FQNEAQ (reference sequence). TCRdb ran MiXCR on the reads and lists one entry per CDR3 protein. This table has a few hundred thousand distinct CDR3 sequences, approximately 40% appearing once. As for this clonotype: Its antigen is unknown.

The chain is built from TRBV7-9 and TRBJ1-2; no clear D gene. This clonotype was obtained from a human donor in good health (CMV status not recorded). Some clones in this sample may be carry-over from other donors' samples. The sequencing used cultured PBMCs, collected from culture after CMV antigen stimulation. The CDR3 bases are TGTGCCAGCAGCCAGAGGCGGGTTGGCTACACCTTC. Translated: CASSQRRVGYTF. Together with reference TRBV7-9 and TRBJ1-2, the CDR3 gives the full variable domain: DTGVSQNPRHKITKRGQNVTFRCDPISEHNRLYWYRQTLGQGPEFLTYFQNEAQLEKSRLLSDRFSAERPKGSFSTLEIQRTEQGDSAMYLCASSQRRVGYTFGSGTRLTVV.